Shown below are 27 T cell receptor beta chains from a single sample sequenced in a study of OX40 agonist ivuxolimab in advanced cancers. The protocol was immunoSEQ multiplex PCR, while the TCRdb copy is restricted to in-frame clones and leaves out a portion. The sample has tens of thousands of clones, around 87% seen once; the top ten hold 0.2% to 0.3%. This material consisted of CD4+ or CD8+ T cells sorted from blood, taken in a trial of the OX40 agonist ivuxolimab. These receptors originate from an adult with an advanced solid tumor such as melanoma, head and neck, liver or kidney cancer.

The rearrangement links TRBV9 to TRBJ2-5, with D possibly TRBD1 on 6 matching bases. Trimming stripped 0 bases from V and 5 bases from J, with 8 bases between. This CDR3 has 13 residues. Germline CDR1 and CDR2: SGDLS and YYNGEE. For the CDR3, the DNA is TGTGCCAGCAGCGTAGGGGGGCGGGAGACCCAGTACTTC. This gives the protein CASSVGGRETQYF.

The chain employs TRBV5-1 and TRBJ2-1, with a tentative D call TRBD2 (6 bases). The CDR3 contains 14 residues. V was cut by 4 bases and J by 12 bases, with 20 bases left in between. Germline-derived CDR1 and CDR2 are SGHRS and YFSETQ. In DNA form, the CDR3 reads TGCGCCAGCAGCCCGAATGGGGGGAATGAATGGCAGTTCTTC. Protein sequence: CASSPNGGNEWQFF.

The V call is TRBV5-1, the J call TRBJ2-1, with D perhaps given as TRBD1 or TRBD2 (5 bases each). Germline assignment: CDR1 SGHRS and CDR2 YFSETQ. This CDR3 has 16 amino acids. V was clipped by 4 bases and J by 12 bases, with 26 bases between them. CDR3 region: CASSGEAAPLGDGQFF. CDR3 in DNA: TGCGCCAGCAGCGGGGAAGCGGCCCCCTTAGGGGATGGGCAGTTCTTC.

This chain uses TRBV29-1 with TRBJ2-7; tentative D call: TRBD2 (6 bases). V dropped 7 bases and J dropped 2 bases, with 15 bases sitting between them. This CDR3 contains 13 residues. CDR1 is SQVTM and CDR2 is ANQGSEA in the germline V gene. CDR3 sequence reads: CSARDSGAYEQYF. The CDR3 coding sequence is TGCAGCGCTCGGGACTCCGGCGCCTACGAGCAGTACTTC.

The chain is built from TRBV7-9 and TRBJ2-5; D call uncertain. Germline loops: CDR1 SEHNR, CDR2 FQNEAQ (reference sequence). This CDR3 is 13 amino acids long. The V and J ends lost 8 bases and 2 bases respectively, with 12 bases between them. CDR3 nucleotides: TGTGCCAGCCATCGGGTGGGGCAAGAGACCCAGTACTTC. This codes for CASHRVGQETQYF.

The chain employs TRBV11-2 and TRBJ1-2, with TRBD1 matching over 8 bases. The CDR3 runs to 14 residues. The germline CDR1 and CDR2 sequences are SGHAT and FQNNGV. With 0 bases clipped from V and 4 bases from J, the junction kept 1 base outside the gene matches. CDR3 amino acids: CASSLDRGPYGYTF. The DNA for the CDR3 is TGTGCCAGCAGCTTAGACAGGGGGCCCTATGGCTACACCTTC.

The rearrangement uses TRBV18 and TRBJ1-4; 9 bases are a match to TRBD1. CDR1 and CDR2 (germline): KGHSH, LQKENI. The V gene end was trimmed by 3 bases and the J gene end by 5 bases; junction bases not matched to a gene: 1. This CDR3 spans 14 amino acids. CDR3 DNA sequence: TGTGCCAGCTCACCCGGGACAGGGAATGAAAAACTGTTTTTT. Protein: CASSPGTGNEKLFF.

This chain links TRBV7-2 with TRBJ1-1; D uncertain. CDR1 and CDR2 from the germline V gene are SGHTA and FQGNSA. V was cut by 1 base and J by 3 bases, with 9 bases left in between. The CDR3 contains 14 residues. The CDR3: CASSLGRHDTEAFF. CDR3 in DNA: TGTGCCAGCAGCTTAGGAAGACACGACACTGAAGCTTTCTTT.

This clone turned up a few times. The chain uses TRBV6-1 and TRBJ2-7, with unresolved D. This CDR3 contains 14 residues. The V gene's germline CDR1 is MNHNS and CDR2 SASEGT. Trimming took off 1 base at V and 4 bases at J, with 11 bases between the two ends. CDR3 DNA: TGTGCCAGCAGTGAAGTTGGCAGAGAGTACGAGCAGTACTTC. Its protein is CASSEVGREYEQYF.

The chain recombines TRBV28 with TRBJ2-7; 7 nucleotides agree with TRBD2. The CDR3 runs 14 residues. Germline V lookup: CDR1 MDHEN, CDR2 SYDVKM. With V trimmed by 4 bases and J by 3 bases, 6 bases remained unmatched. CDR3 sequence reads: CASSYEGGSYEQYF. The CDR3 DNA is TGTGCCAGCAGTTATGAGGGAGGGAGCTACGAGCAGTACTTC.

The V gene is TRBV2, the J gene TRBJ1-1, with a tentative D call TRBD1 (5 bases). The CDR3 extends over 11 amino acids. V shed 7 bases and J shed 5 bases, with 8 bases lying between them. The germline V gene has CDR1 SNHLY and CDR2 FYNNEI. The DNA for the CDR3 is TGTGCCAGCACAGGGTTTACTGAAGCTTTCTTT. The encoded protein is CASTGFTEAFF.

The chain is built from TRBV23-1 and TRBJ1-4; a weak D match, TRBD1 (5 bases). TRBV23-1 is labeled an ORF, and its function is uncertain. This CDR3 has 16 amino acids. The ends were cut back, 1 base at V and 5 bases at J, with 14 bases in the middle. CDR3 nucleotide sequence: TGCGCCAGCAGTCAATTATTAGGGGCTCGGAATGAAAAACTGTTTTTT. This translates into CASSQLLGARNEKLFF.

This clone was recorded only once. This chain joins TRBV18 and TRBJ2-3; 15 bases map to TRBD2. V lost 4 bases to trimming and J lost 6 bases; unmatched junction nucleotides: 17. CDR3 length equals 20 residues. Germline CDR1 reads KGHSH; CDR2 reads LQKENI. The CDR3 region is CASSLRTSGRAIINSDTQYF. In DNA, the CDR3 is TGTGCCAGCTCACTTCGGACTAGCGGGAGGGCCATCATTAACTCGGATACGCAGTATTTT.

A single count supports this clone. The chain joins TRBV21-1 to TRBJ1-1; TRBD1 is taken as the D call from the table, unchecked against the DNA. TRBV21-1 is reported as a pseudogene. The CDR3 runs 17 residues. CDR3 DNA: TGTGCCAGCAGCGCCGTCTTCAGGGGGGAAGGTCACACTGAAGCTTTCTTT. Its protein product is CASSAVFRGEGHTEAFF.

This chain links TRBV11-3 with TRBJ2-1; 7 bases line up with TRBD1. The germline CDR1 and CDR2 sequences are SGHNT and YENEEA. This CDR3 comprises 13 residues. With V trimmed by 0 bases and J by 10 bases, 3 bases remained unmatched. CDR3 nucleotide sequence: TGTGCCAGCAGCTTAGATCAGGGACAGGAGCAGTTCTTC. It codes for CASSLDQGQEQFF.

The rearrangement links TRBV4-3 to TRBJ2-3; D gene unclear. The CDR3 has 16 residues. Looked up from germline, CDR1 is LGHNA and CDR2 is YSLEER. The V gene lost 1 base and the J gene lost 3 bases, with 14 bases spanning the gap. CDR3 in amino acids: CASSQVLSTETDTQYF. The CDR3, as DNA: TGCGCCAGCAGCCAAGTCCTAAGTACCGAAACAGATACGCAGTATTTT.

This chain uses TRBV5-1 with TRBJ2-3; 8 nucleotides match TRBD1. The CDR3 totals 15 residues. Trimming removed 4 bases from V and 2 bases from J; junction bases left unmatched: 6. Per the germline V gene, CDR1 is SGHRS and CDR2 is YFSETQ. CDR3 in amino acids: CASSPGQENTDTQYF. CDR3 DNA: TGCGCCAGCAGCCCGGGACAGGAAAACACAGATACGCAGTATTTT.

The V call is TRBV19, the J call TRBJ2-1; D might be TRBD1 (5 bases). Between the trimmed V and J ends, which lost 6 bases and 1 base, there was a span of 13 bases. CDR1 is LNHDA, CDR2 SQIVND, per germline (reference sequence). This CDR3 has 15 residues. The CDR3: CASSLDTLSYNEQFF. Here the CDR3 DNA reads TGTGCCAGTAGCCTGGACACCCTTTCCTACAATGAGCAGTTCTTC.

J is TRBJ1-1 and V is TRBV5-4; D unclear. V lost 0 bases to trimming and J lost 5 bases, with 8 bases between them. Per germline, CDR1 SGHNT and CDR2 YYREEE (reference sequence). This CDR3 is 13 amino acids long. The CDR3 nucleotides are TGTGCCAGCAGCTTGGACGGGTCGACTGAAGCTTTCTTT. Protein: CASSLDGSTEAFF. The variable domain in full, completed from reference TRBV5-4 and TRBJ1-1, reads ETGVTQSPTHLIKTRGQQVTLRCSSQSGHNTVSWYQQALGQGPQFIFQYYREEENGRGNFPPRFSGLQFPNYSSELNVNALELDDSALYLCASSLDGSTEAFFGQGTRLTVV.

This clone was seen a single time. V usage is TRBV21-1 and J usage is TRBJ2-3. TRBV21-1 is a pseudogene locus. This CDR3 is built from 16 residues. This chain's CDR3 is CASSKVLGLDTDTQYF. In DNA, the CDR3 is TGTGCCAGCAGCAAAGTTCTCGGGCTCGACACAGATACGCAGTATTTT.

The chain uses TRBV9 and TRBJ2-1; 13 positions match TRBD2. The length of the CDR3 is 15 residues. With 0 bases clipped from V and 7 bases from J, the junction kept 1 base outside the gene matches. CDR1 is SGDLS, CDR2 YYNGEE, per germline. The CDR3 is CASSVETSGRNEQFF. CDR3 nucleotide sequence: TGTGCCAGCAGCGTAGAGACTAGCGGGAGGAATGAGCAGTTCTTC.

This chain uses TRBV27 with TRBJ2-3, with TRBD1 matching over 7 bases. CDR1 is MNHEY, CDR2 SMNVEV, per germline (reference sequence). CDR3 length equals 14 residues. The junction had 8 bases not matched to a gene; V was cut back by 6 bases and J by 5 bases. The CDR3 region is CASSLRGLVDTQYF. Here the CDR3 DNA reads TGTGCCAGCAGCCTTAGGGGGCTCGTAGATACGCAGTATTTT.

Here the CDR3 reads CASSSQINYGYTF. The CDR3 DNA reads TGTGCCAGCAGTTCCCAGATAAACTATGGCTACACCTTC. The chain is built from TRBV6-6 and TRBJ1-2; D gene unclear. V was trimmed by 4 bases and J by 2 bases, leaving 8 bases between them. Germline loops: CDR1 MNHNY, CDR2 SVGAGI (reference sequence). This CDR3 is 13 amino acids long.

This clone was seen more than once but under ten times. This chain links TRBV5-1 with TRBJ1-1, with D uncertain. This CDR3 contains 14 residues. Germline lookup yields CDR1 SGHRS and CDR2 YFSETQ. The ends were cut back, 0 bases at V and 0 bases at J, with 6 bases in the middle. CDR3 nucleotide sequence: TGCGCCAGCAGCTTGGGGACCATGAACACTGAAGCTTTCTTT. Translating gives CASSLGTMNTEAFF. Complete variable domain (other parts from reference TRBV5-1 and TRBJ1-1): KAGVTQTPRYLIKTRGQQVTLSCSPISGHRSVSWYQQTPGQGLQFLFEYFSETQRNKGNFPGRFSGRQFSNSRSEMNVSTLELGDSALYLCASSLGTMNTEAFFGQGTRLTVV.

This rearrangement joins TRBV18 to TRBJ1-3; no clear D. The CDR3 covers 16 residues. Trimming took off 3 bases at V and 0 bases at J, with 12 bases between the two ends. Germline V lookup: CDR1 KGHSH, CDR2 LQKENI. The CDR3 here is CASSPGTAVSGNTIYF. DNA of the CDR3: TGTGCCAGCTCACCGGGTACGGCGGTCTCTGGAAACACCATATATTTT.

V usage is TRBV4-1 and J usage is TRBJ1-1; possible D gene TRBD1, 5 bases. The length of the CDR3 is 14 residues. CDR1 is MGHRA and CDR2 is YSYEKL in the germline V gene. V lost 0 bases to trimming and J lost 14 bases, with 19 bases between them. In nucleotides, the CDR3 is TGCGCCAGCAGCCAAGAGGGGGGGTGGGGGAGATTGTTCTTT. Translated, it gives CASSQEGGWGRLFF.

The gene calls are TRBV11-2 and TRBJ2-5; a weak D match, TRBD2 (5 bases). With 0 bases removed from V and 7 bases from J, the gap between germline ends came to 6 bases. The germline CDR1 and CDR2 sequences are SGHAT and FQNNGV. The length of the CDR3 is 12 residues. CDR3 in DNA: TGTGCCAGCAGCTTAGACGCGGGGACCCAGTACTTC. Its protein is CASSLDAGTQYF.